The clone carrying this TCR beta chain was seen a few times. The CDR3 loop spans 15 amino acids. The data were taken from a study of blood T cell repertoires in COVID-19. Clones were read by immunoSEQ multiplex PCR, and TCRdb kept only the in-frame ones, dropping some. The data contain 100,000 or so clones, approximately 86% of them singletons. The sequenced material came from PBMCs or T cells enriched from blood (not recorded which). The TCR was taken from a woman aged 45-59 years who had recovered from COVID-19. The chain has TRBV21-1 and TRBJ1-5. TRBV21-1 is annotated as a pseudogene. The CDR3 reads CASSKEAGEHQPQHF. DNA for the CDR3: TGTGCCAGCAGCAAAGAAGCCGGGGAGCATCAGCCCCAGCATTTT.